This T cell receptor (beta chain) is from a study of shared clonotypes between healthy human individuals. The trim removed 4 bases at V and 5 bases at J, leaving 12 bases unmatched. CDR1 and CDR2 from the germline V gene are SSHAT and FNYEAQ (reference sequence). The CDR3 contains 19 residues. The naive CD8 population came from CD45RO-negative cells selected for CCR7, without terminally differentiated effector memory CD45RA+ cells. This clone was seen a single time. Its cognate antigen is unknown. A deep-level run was used for the assay. Profiled with immunoSEQ multiplex PCR; TCRdb holds only in-frame clones, not every one. The profile covers under 700,000 clones, with 85% to 95% appearing a single time and over 0.09% taken by the ten largest. The study, taken as a whole, reports: Having only a few donors restricted how much genetic and exposure-history diversity was captured. Only blood underwent sampling, and tissue repertoires likely differ. Incompleteness in sorted-subset sequencing, despite large depth, was shown by rarefaction.

The TCR comes from a woman aged 25 to 45 in good health. Specimen: naive CD8+ T cells sorted from blood. The rearrangement uses TRBV7-7 and TRBJ2-3; 16 bases agree with TRBD2. The CDR3 nucleotides read TGTGCCAGCAGCTACGGGACTAGCGGGAGGGCCTCCCGAAAAGATACGCAGTATTTT. Translation gives CASSYGTSGRASRKDTQYF.